This TCR beta chain was sequenced for a study of cytomegalovirus exposure and HLA in healthy donors. This clone was seen a few times. The PCR ran on 60 Vbeta and 13 Jbeta primers. Measured with immunoSEQ multiplex PCR; TCRdb has only the in-frame clones, and not every one. Among around 80,000 clones listed, roughly a tenth were seen once. The CDR3 totals 12 residues. V dropped 7 bases and J dropped 4 bases, with 10 bases sitting between them. The germline V gene encodes CDR1 SGHVS and CDR2 FNYEAQ. The J gene is TRBJ2-5, the V gene TRBV7-6; D is unresolved. The clonotype originates from a man aged 55 to 70 in good health and CMV-seropositive. The sample consisted of PBMCs. The CDR3 here is CASKAGPETQYF. The CDR3 DNA is TGTGCCAGCAAGGCAGGTCCAGAGACCCAGTACTTC.